A single sample gave rise to the 31 T cell receptor beta chains below, sequenced in a study of CD8 T cells in ankylosing spondylitis. TCRdb reanalysed the 5' RACE reads using MiXCR and keeps one entry per CDR3 protein. Found here are over 100,000 distinct CDR3 sequences, 7% of them singletons; the top ten hold roughly an eighth. The specimen sequenced was blood, either unsorted or a sorted T cell fraction (not recorded which). The receptors stem from a male donor with ankylosing spondylitis or in good health (not recorded which).

About this clonotype itself: A clone one base away is much larger, so this may be a read error. V is TRBV7-2 and J is TRBJ2-7; a possible D gene is TRBD1 (6 bases). CDR1 is SGHTA, CDR2 FQGNSA, per germline. This CDR3 is 14 amino acids long. CDR3 protein: CANSTQGTLYEQYF. The CDR3 bases are TGTGCCAACAGCACGCAGGGGACACTCTACGAGCAGTACTTC.

This clonotype was counted many times. The V gene is TRBV28, the J gene TRBJ1-5; D not certain. Germline lookup yields CDR1 MDHEN and CDR2 SYDVKM. Trimming stripped 4 bases from V and 11 bases from J, with 12 bases between. The CDR3 contains 12 residues. CDR3 DNA sequence: TGTGCCAGCAGTTCAGTTACCGGGACCCAGCATTTT. Translated, it gives CASSSVTGTQHF.

There are many counts of this clonotype. V is TRBV5-5 and J is TRBJ2-5; 7 positions match TRBD1. From germline, CDR1 is SGHKS and CDR2 YYEKEE (reference sequence). This CDR3 is 16 amino acids long. V lost 4 bases to trimming and J lost 4 bases; unmatched junction nucleotides: 13. CDR3 sequence: CASSVSPDREIETQYF. The DNA for the CDR3 is TGTGCCAGCAGCGTAAGCCCCGACAGGGAAATAGAGACCCAGTACTTC. Based on the CDR3 plus reference TRBV5-5 and TRBJ2-5, the full variable domain is DAGVTQSPTHLIKTRGQQVTLRCSPISGHKSVSWYQQVLGQGPQFIFQYYEKEERGRGNFPDRFSARQFPNYSSELNVNALLLGDSALYLCASSVSPDREIETQYFGPGTRLLVL.

V is TRBV30 and J is TRBJ2-4; 8 nucleotides align to TRBD1. Germline V gives CDR1 GTSNPN, CDR2 SVGIG (reference sequence). This CDR3 has 16 residues. The J segment lost 3 bases and the V segment lost 1 base, leaving 8 bases of the junction unmatched. The DNA of the CDR3 is TGTGCCTGGAGTGACGGACAGGGAGGAGGCAAAAACATTCAGTACTTC. This sequence encodes CAWSDGQGGGKNIQYF.

The sample holds many counts of this clonotype. The chain recombines TRBV6-1 with TRBJ1-1, with D possibly matching TRBD1 (6 bases). The V gene's germline CDR1 is MNHNS and CDR2 SASEGT. Deletions cut 6 bases from V and 5 bases from J, with 16 bases between. This CDR3 comprises 14 residues. The CDR3 loop is CASREGGIGTEAFF. In DNA form, the CDR3 reads TGTGCCAGCAGGGAGGGGGGCATAGGGACTGAAGCTTTCTTT.

This clonotype was counted many times. The chain is built from TRBV28 and TRBJ2-7, with D maybe TRBD2 (7 bases). The CDR3 covers 15 residues. Trimming pared 8 bases from V and 0 bases from J, leaving 17 bases between. In germline, CDR1 is MDHEN, CDR2 SYDVKM. The CDR3 protein is CASSPGGRSSYEQYF. The DNA for the CDR3 is TGTGCCAGCTCACCGGGGGGCCGTAGCTCCTACGAGCAGTACTTC.

Ten or more counts support this clonotype. The rearrangement joins TRBV5-1 to TRBJ2-3; a possible D gene is TRBD2 (6 bases). Germline CDR1 reads SGHRS; CDR2 reads YFSETQ. This CDR3 has 15 amino acids. V was shortened by 2 bases and J by 0 bases, with 10 bases between the two germline ends. The CDR3 DNA is TGCGCCAGCAGCTTTGTGGCGGGGAGCACAGATACGCAGTATTTT. Protein: CASSFVAGSTDTQYF.

The chain employs TRBV20-1 and TRBJ1-5, with D uncertain. Germline CDR1 and CDR2: DFQATT and SNEGSKA (reference sequence). The V gene lost 5 bases and the J gene lost 2 bases, with 16 bases spanning the gap. This CDR3 contains 15 residues. The CDR3 loop reads CSAATRPNGNQPQHF. CDR3 in DNA: TGCAGTGCTGCAACCAGGCCTAATGGCAATCAGCCCCAGCATTTT.

This clonotype showed up many times. The chain employs TRBV5-1 and TRBJ2-7, with a weak D call TRBD1 (6 bases). The length of the CDR3 is 13 residues. V lost 5 bases to trimming and J lost 0 bases, with 9 bases between them. Germline V CDR1 and CDR2: SGHRS, YFSETQ. The CDR3 bases are TGCGCCAGCAGAAAACAGGGCTCCTACGAGCAGTACTTC. Its protein product is CASRKQGSYEQYF.

This clonotype was recorded many times. The chain uses TRBV10-3 and TRBJ2-3; 7 nucleotides line up with TRBD1. CDR3 length equals 13 residues. V lost 11 bases and J lost 2; bases outside the gene matches: 7. Germline V lookup: CDR1 ENHRY, CDR2 SYGVKD. The CDR3 loop reads CAASGQNTDTQYF. As DNA, the CDR3 is TGTGCCGCCTCGGGACAGAACACAGATACGCAGTATTTT.

This clonotype came up many times. V gene TRBV20-1 combines with J gene TRBJ2-7; the D call may be TRBD1 or TRBD2 (6 bases each). Germline values: CDR1 DFQATT, CDR2 SNEGSKA (reference sequence). Trimming cost V 0 bases and J 1 base, with 13 bases left between them. The CDR3 is made up of 15 amino acids. CDR3 bases: TGCAGTGCTAGAGATCGACTAGGGGGTTCCTACGAGCAGTACTTC. Protein product: CSARDRLGGSYEQYF.

This clonotype was counted a few times. The V and J genes are TRBV6-5 and TRBJ1-2; no definite D call. The CDR3 covers 14 residues. Germline V CDR1 and CDR2: MNHEY, SVGAGI. V was shortened by 2 bases and J by 8 bases, with 15 bases between the two germline ends. CDR3 loop: CASSYRHQAGGYTF. The CDR3 DNA reads as TGTGCCAGCAGTTACCGCCATCAGGCCGGGGGCTACACCTTC.

This clonotype was observed many times. The chain combines TRBV7-9 with TRBJ2-3; weak D call: TRBD1 (6 bases). Trimming took off 2 bases at V and 6 bases at J, with 12 bases between the two ends. The CDR3 is 14 residues long. Germline CDR1 is SEHNR and CDR2 is FQNEAQ (reference sequence). The DNA of the CDR3 is TGTGCCAGCAGCTTACCCCAGGGGTGGGATACGCAGTATTTT. Amino acids: CASSLPQGWDTQYF.

A few counts support this clonotype. The J gene is TRBJ2-3, the V gene TRBV5-1; 8 nucleotides match TRBD1. The germline V gene encodes CDR1 SGHRS and CDR2 YFSETQ. Unmatched junction bases numbered 8, after V lost 4 bases and J lost 1 base. This CDR3 is 16 amino acids long. CDR3 DNA sequence: TGCGCCAGCAGCGGTGGACAGGGACGGGGCACAGATACGCAGTATTTT. It encodes CASSGGQGRGTDTQYF.

In its sample, this clonotype was seen many times. The chain couples TRBV5-4 to TRBJ1-1; a possible D gene is TRBD1 (6 bases). The CDR3 sequence is 16 residues long. The germline V gene has CDR1 SGHNT and CDR2 YYREEE (reference sequence). V lost 0 bases and J 5 bases, leaving 17 bases between the germline ends. CDR3 DNA sequence: TGTGCCAGCAGCTTGGGATCCGGGGGCTTGTTTACTGAAGCTTTCTTT. It translates to CASSLGSGGLFTEAFF.

Ten or more counts support this clonotype. The chain couples TRBV7-2 to TRBJ1-3; D may be TRBD1 (5 bases). Germline CDR1 SGHTA, CDR2 FQGNSA. V was clipped by 3 bases and J by 4 bases, with 10 bases between them. This CDR3 has 14 amino acids. As DNA, the CDR3 is TGTGCCAGCAGCTTCGGGGGTCCGGGAAACACCATATATTTT. This translates into CASSFGGPGNTIYF.

This clonotype was seen many times. The V gene is TRBV20-1, the J gene TRBJ2-5; perhaps TRBD1 as D (6 bases). The CDR3 sequence is 17 residues long. Between the trimmed V and J ends, which lost 0 bases and 4 bases, there was a span of 21 bases. CDR1 and CDR2 (germline): DFQATT, SNEGSKA (reference sequence). The CDR3 is CSAREGATWSGLETQYF. DNA of the CDR3: TGCAGTGCTAGAGAGGGGGCCACCTGGTCAGGGCTAGAGACCCAGTACTTC.

The sample holds a few counts of this clonotype. The chain is built from TRBV11-2 and TRBJ2-1; D may be TRBD1 or TRBD2 (5 bases each). V gave up 0 bases and J gave up 7 bases, with 13 bases separating them. This CDR3 region has 15 residues. The V gene's germline CDR1 is SGHAT and CDR2 FQNNGV. The CDR3 DNA reads TGTGCCAGCAGCTTAGATACCGGGACGTGGAATGAGCAGTTCTTC. This sequence encodes CASSLDTGTWNEQFF.

This clonotype turned up a few times. The V call is TRBV7-8, the J call TRBJ2-1; D ambiguous. V was clipped by 7 bases and J by 0 bases, with 19 bases between them. The CDR3 spans 17 residues. Germline CDR1 is SGHVS and CDR2 is FQNEAQ. DNA for the CDR3: TGTGCCAGCACCACGGTTAAGATGGCCGGCTCCTACAATGAGCAGTTCTTC. Its protein product is CASTTVKMAGSYNEQFF.

This clonotype was observed many times. This chain connects TRBV5-1 to TRBJ2-2; either TRBD1 or TRBD2 may fit D (6 bases each). Germline CDR1 and CDR2: SGHRS and YFSETQ. The V end was cut by 0 bases, the J end by 3 bases, with 12 bases between. CDR3 length: 16 amino acids. This CDR3 reads CASSLDGGGYTGELFF. Here the CDR3 DNA reads TGCGCCAGCAGCTTGGATGGAGGGGGTTACACCGGGGAGCTGTTTTTT.

This clonotype was detected ten times or more. This chain joins TRBV20-1 and TRBJ2-1; 8 nucleotides match TRBD2. Germline V gene sequence: CDR1 DFQATT, CDR2 SNEGSKA (reference sequence). The CDR3 extends over 15 amino acids. The J segment lost 4 bases and the V segment lost 1 base, leaving 6 bases of the junction unmatched. The CDR3 loop is CSARGGVAGYNEQFF. In DNA, the CDR3 is TGCAGTGCTAGAGGTGGGGTAGCGGGATACAATGAGCAGTTCTTC.

This clonotype was recorded at least ten times. CDR3 DNA: TGCGCCAGCAGCTCATACAAAGGGACTAGCGGGGGGGCTGGGTTGTTTAATGAGCAGTTCTTC. This sequence encodes CASSSYKGTSGGAGLFNEQFF. The rearrangement links TRBV5-1 to TRBJ2-1; TRBD2 agrees at 16 bases. The CDR3 totals 21 residues. Germline assignment: CDR1 SGHRS and CDR2 YFSETQ. With 3 bases clipped from V and 7 bases from J, the junction kept 19 bases outside the gene matches.

This clonotype came up many times. The V and J genes are TRBV20-1 and TRBJ2-7; no clear D. This CDR3 is 14 amino acids long. Trimming cost V 2 bases and J 5 bases, with 16 bases left between them. The germline gives CDR1 DFQATT, CDR2 SNEGSKA (reference sequence). CDR3 sequence (DNA): TGCAGTGCTAGATATTCCGGGCCCCTTAACGAGCAGTACTTC. It translates to CSARYSGPLNEQYF.

Only a few counts were recorded for this clonotype. The chain recombines TRBV5-4 with TRBJ1-3, with TRBD1 as a possible D gene (6 bases). The length of the CDR3 is 16 residues. Trimming cost V 7 bases and J 0 bases, with 17 bases left between them. The germline V gene encodes CDR1 SGHNT and CDR2 YYREEE (reference sequence). CDR3 residues: CASEQGGSSSGNTIYF. CDR3 nucleotides: TGTGCCAGCGAACAAGGGGGTTCGAGCTCTGGAAACACCATATATTTT.

This clonotype was seen many times. The chain joins TRBV4-3 to TRBJ2-1, with 11 positions matching TRBD2. The trim removed 5 bases at V and 0 bases at J, leaving 6 bases unmatched. The V gene's germline CDR1 is LGHNA and CDR2 YSLEER. This CDR3 region has 17 residues. The CDR3 loop is CASSTGLAGSSYNEQFF. The CDR3 DNA reads TGCGCCAGCAGCACAGGACTAGCGGGTTCCTCCTACAATGAGCAGTTCTTC.

This clonotype was picked up many times. The chain has TRBV20-1 and TRBJ1-6; no reliable D call. V lost 2 bases and J lost 0, with 8 bases in between. There are 15 residues in the CDR3. Germline V lookup: CDR1 DFQATT, CDR2 SNEGSKA (reference sequence). The CDR3 DNA reads as TGCAGTGCTAGAACGGAGAGCTCCTATAATTCACCCCTCCACTTT. Protein sequence: CSARTESSYNSPLHF.

This clonotype has ten or more counts. The chain combines TRBV29-1 with TRBJ2-2; the match to TRBD1 covers 8 bases. Germline V gene lookup returns CDR1 SQVTM and CDR2 ANQGSEA. After removal of 7 bases from V and 0 bases from J, the junction contained 4 bases not matched to a gene. This CDR3 spans 14 amino acids. The CDR3 nucleotides read TGCAGCGCGAGACAGGGGTCGAACACCGGGGAGCTGTTTTTT. Its translation is CSARQGSNTGELFF.

This clonotype has ten or more counts. The rearrangement uses TRBV20-1 and TRBJ2-6; D is unclear. This CDR3 is 12 amino acids long. Trimming cost V 5 bases and J 1 base, with 3 bases left between them. In germline, CDR1 is DFQATT, CDR2 SNEGSKA (reference sequence). The CDR3: CSAASGANVLTF. CDR3 DNA: TGCAGTGCTGCATCTGGGGCCAACGTCCTGACTTTC.

The sample holds many counts of this clonotype. The chain combines TRBV14 with TRBJ2-1, with D possibly TRBD2 on 6 matching bases. V lost 4 bases and J lost 5, with 12 bases in between. This CDR3 contains 14 residues. CDR1 SGHDN and CDR2 FVKESK come from the germline V gene. The CDR3 is CASSLNWRDNEQFF. The CDR3 bases are TGTGCCAGCAGCCTCAACTGGAGGGACAATGAGCAGTTCTTC.

This clonotype was counted at least ten times. At one end the junction does not follow the germline gene, possibly because of a read error. The genes are TRBV7-7 and TRBJ2-3, with D perhaps matching TRBD2 (5 bases). CDR3 size: 15 residues. The germline gives CDR1 SSHAT, CDR2 FNYEAQ (reference sequence). In DNA form, the CDR3 reads TGTGCTAGCAGCTTGGGGAGCATCCTCTCGGATACGCAGTATTTT. This translates into CASSLGSILSDTQYF.

This clonotype was detected ten times or more. V usage is TRBV4-3 and J usage is TRBJ1-5; possibly TRBD1 for D (5 bases). Between the trimmed V and J ends, which lost 0 bases and 7 bases, there was a span of 16 bases. The CDR3 sequence is 16 residues long. CDR1 and CDR2 from the germline V gene are LGHNA and YSLEER. The CDR3 is CASSQDLVGDVQPQHF. In nucleotides, the CDR3 is TGCGCCAGCAGCCAAGATTTGGTAGGGGACGTCCAGCCCCAGCATTTT.